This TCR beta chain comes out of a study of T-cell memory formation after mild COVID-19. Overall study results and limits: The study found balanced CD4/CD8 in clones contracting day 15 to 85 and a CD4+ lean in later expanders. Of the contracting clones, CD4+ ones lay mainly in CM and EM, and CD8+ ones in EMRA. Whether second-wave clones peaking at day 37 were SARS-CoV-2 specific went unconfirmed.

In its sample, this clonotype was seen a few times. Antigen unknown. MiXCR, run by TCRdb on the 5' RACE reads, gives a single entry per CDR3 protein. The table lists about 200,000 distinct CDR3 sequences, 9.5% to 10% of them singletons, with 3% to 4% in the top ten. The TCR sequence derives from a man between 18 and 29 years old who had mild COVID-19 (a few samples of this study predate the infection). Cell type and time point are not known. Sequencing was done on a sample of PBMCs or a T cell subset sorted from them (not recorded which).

In nucleotides, the CDR3 is TGCAGTGCTCAGACAGCTCTCACCGGGGAGCTGTTTTTT. It codes for CSAQTALTGELFF. This sequence joins TRBV20-1 and TRBJ2-2; D is possibly TRBD1 (5 bases). Germline loops: CDR1 DFQATT, CDR2 SNEGSKA (reference sequence). The CDR3 has 13 residues. With 5 bases removed from V and 4 bases from J, the gap between germline ends came to 11 bases.